These 23 T cell receptor beta chains were all obtained from the same sample, sequenced in a study of cytomegalovirus exposure and HLA in healthy donors. In the PCR, 60 Vbeta and 13 Jbeta primers were used. Sequencing was performed with immunoSEQ multiplex PCR; in TCRdb, only in-frame clones are kept and a portion is missing. Its listing shows 53,000 or so clones. Sequencing was carried out using PBMCs. These receptors originate from a man aged 18 to 29 in good health and CMV-seropositive.

The chain recombines TRBV28 with TRBJ2-7, with 10 bases matching TRBD1. With V trimmed by 6 bases and J by 0 bases, 5 bases remained unmatched. Germline V gene sequence: CDR1 MDHEN, CDR2 SYDVKM. This CDR3 spans 15 amino acids. DNA for the CDR3: TGTGCCAGCAGCCCTGGGGACAGGGGCTCCTACGAGCAGTACTTC. It yields the protein CASSPGDRGSYEQYF.

On this clone: The germline gene is not matched at one end of the junction; a read error may be the cause. Other DNA variants within this sample encode the same CDR3. The chain joins TRBV19 to TRBJ1-4; tentative D call: TRBD1 (6 bases). Germline CDR1 and CDR2: LNHDA and SQIVND (reference sequence). CDR3 length equals 14 residues. DNA of the CDR3: TGTGCCAGTAGTCCAGGGGTGGCTAATGAAAAGCTGTTTTTT. Protein sequence: CASSPGVANEKLFF.

The chain carries TRBV5-8 and TRBJ1-1, with no clear D. This CDR3 contains 13 residues. V was cut by 1 base and J by 11 bases, with 15 bases left in between. Germline CDR1 reads SGHTS; CDR2 reads YDEGEE. CDR3 protein: CASSLFKPEKAFF. CDR3 nucleotide sequence: TGTGCCAGCAGCTTGTTCAAGCCCGAGAAGGCTTTCTTT.

The chain uses TRBV5-4 and TRBJ2-3, with 9 bases fitting TRBD2. CDR1 is SGHNT and CDR2 is YYREEE in the germline V gene (reference sequence). Losses at the gene ends were 2 bases for V and 2 bases for J; bases not matched to a gene: 6. The CDR3 loop spans 16 amino acids. Here the CDR3 reads CASSFFGGRATDTQYF. The CDR3 DNA reads TGTGCCAGCAGCTTTTTTGGCGGGAGGGCCACAGATACGCAGTATTTT.

The chain is built from TRBV7-9 and TRBJ1-2; D may be TRBD1 (5 bases). V was cut by 5 bases and J by 5 bases, with 9 bases left in between. Germline loops: CDR1 SEHNR, CDR2 FQNEAQ (reference sequence). The CDR3 sequence is 12 residues long. The CDR3 sequence is CASSPGVYGYTF. Written as DNA, the CDR3 is TGTGCCAGCAGCCCGGGGGTATATGGCTACACCTTC.

The chain employs TRBV13 and TRBJ1-1; 8 bases are shared with TRBD1. CDR1 and CDR2 from the germline V gene are PRHDT and FYEKMQ (reference sequence). The J segment lost 1 base and the V segment lost 2 bases, leaving 6 bases of the junction unmatched. This CDR3 is built from 16 residues. CDR3 nucleotides: TGTGCCAGCAGCTTAAGGGGGACAGGCCCGAACACTGAAGCTTTCTTT. Its translation: CASSLRGTGPNTEAFF.

V and J are TRBV4-1 and TRBJ2-7, with TRBD1 matching 8 bases. Germline CDR1 is MGHRA and CDR2 is YSYEKL. The CDR3 extends over 15 amino acids. With V trimmed by 4 bases and J by 5 bases, 10 bases remained unmatched. CDR3 loop: CASSLARQGFHEQYF. The CDR3 coding sequence is TGCGCCAGCAGCCTCGCACGACAGGGGTTCCACGAGCAGTACTTC.

This chain uses TRBV27 with TRBJ1-2; D is unclear. CDR1 is MNHEY and CDR2 is SMNVEV in the germline V gene (reference sequence). CDR3 length: 16 amino acids. V lost 8 bases to trimming and J lost 7 bases, with 26 bases between them. The CDR3 region is CASWLGRDLFLVGYTF. The CDR3 DNA reads TGTGCCAGCTGGCTCGGGCGGGATCTTTTTCTGGTTGGCTACACCTTC.

The chain employs TRBV19 and TRBJ1-5; D remains unclear. V lost 0 bases and J lost 4, with 7 bases in between. This CDR3 comprises 14 residues. Germline V gene data show CDR1 as LNHDA and CDR2 as SQIVND (reference sequence). CDR3: CASSIDLRNQPQHF. In DNA, the CDR3 is TGTGCCAGTAGTATAGATCTAAGAAATCAGCCCCAGCATTTT.

The chain has TRBV30 and TRBJ1-4, with no clear D. Germline V gene data show CDR1 as GTSNPN and CDR2 as SVGIG (reference sequence). The V gene lost 2 bases and the J gene lost 3 bases, with 19 bases spanning the gap. The CDR3 sequence is 17 residues long. CDR3 amino acids: CAWSNLNPSRANEKLFF. The CDR3 nucleotides read TGTGCCTGGAGTAATCTGAATCCCTCAAGAGCTAATGAAAAACTGTTTTTT. The full variable domain, rest sourced from reference TRBV30 and TRBJ1-4, is SQTIHQWPATLVQPVGSPLSLECTVEGTSNPNLYWYRQAAGRGLQLLFYSVGIGQISSEVPQNLSASRPQDRQFILSSKKLLLSDSGFYLCAWSNLNPSRANEKLFFGSGTQLSVL.

The chain is built from TRBV6-6 and TRBJ1-5, with 7 bases lining up with TRBD1. There are 14 residues in the CDR3. The V gene end was trimmed by 2 bases and the J gene end by 7 bases; junction bases not matched to a gene: 5. The V gene's germline CDR1 is MNHNY and CDR2 SVGAGI (reference sequence). The CDR3 sequence: CASSYGQGEQPQHF. Here the CDR3 DNA reads TGTGCCAGCAGTTACGGTCAGGGGGAGCAGCCCCAGCATTTT.

V is TRBV2 and J is TRBJ2-7; 7 positions agree with TRBD1. V lost 6 bases and J lost 1; bases outside the gene matches: 3. CDR3 length: 13 residues. Germline V CDR1 and CDR2: SNHLY, FYNNEI. In DNA, the CDR3 is TGTGCCAGCAGCGAGGACAGGTCCTACGAGCAGTACTTC. Residues: CASSEDRSYEQYF.

The chain links TRBV9 to TRBJ2-7, with TRBD1 identical over 10 bases. There are 16 residues in the CDR3. Losses at the gene ends were 4 bases for V and 4 bases for J; bases not matched to a gene: 11. Germline values: CDR1 SGDLS, CDR2 YYNGEE. DNA of the CDR3: TGTGCCAGCAGCATAGGGACAGGGGAAAGCGGGTACGAGCAGTACTTC. Residues: CASSIGTGESGYEQYF.

The chain recombines TRBV28 with TRBJ1-5; 9 nucleotides align to TRBD1. This CDR3 has 17 residues. Germline V CDR1 and CDR2: MDHEN, SYDVKM. J lost 2 bases, V lost 4 bases, and 9 bases had no gene match. The CDR3 loop is CASSSYRDRDGNQPQHF. CDR3 nucleotide sequence: TGTGCCAGCAGTTCCTACCGGGACAGGGATGGCAATCAGCCCCAGCATTTT.

The rearrangement joins TRBV5-8 to TRBJ2-3; maybe TRBD1 (5 bases). The CDR3 is 15 amino acids. Trimming removed 1 base at V and 0 bases at J, with 9 bases between. The germline gives CDR1 SGHTS, CDR2 YDEGEE. CDR3 protein: CASSLSAGSTDTQYF. CDR3 in DNA: TGTGCCAGCAGCTTGAGTGCAGGGAGCACAGATACGCAGTATTTT.

V is TRBV2 and J is TRBJ1-1; D might be TRBD1 (5 bases). With 8 bases removed from V and 0 bases from J, the gap between germline ends came to 10 bases. The germline V gene encodes CDR1 SNHLY and CDR2 FYNNEI. CDR3 size: 13 residues. This CDR3 is CASSAGLNTEAFF. The CDR3 DNA reads as TGTGCCAGCTCGGCAGGGCTGAACACTGAAGCTTTCTTT.

The chain uses TRBV11-2 and TRBJ1-1; 8 bases are a match to TRBD1. Germline V gene data show CDR1 as SGHAT and CDR2 as FQNNGV. Unmatched junction bases numbered 6, after V lost 5 bases and J lost 1 base. The CDR3 is 15 residues long. CDR3 amino acids: CASSPGQGKNTEAFF. CDR3 nucleotides: TGTGCCAGCAGCCCAGGACAGGGTAAGAACACTGAAGCTTTCTTT.

V usage is TRBV15 and J usage is TRBJ2-1; 8 bases align to TRBD1. V shed 5 bases and J 6 bases; nucleotides not matched to a gene: 12. CDR3 length: 16 amino acids. Per the germline V gene, CDR1 is LNHNV and CDR2 is YYDKDF (reference sequence). DNA for the CDR3: TGTGCCACCAGCTCGGACAGGGAGCGAAATATCAATGAGCAGTTCTTC. Translating it yields CATSSDRERNINEQFF.

The gene calls are TRBV10-2 and TRBJ2-7; D is perhaps TRBD2 (5 bases). Trimming removed 0 bases at V and 1 base at J, with 31 bases between. Germline CDR1 reads WSHSY; CDR2 reads SAAADI. The CDR3 covers 22 residues. CDR3 loop: CASSESGLVRSPSGSKSYEQYF. DNA of the CDR3: TGCGCCAGCAGTGAGTCTGGCTTAGTCCGCTCCCCCAGCGGTTCCAAATCCTACGAGCAGTACTTC.

By frequency, this clone registers medium-sized. V is TRBV27 and J is TRBJ2-2; possibly TRBD2 for D (5 bases). The germline V and J ends were trimmed by 8 bases and 3 bases, with 7 bases remaining between them. The CDR3 is made up of 12 amino acids. In germline, CDR1 is MNHEY, CDR2 SMNVEV (reference sequence). CDR3 sequence (DNA): TGTGCCAGCTCCGGGGACACCGGGGAGCTGTTTTTT. Amino acids: CASSGDTGELFF.

The chain links TRBV29-1 to TRBJ2-2; 12 bases line up with TRBD2. In germline, CDR1 is SQVTM, CDR2 ANQGSEA. Trimming took 2 bases from V and 5 from J; bases not matched to a gene: 6. The CDR3 totals 16 residues. Here the CDR3 DNA reads TGCAGCGTTGAAAGGCCGACTAGCGGGGGAACCGGGGAGCTGTTTTTT. Translating gives CSVERPTSGGTGELFF.

The chain couples TRBV6-5 to TRBJ1-4; TRBD1 agrees at 8 bases. V shed 2 bases, J shed 5 bases, and the junction held 7 bases outside the gene matches. This CDR3 is 16 amino acids long. In germline, CDR1 is MNHEY, CDR2 SVGAGI. The CDR3 spells CASSYLRDRKNEKLFF. For the CDR3, the DNA is TGTGCCAGCAGTTACCTCCGGGACAGGAAAAATGAAAAACTGTTTTTT.

The CDR3 is CASSPGADEQFF. The CDR3 nucleotides read TGTGCCAGCAGCCCAGGGGCCGATGAGCAGTTCTTC. The chain carries TRBV7-6 and TRBJ2-1; a possible D gene is TRBD1 (6 bases). CDR3 size: 12 residues. V gave up 5 bases and J gave up 8 bases, with 10 bases separating them. Germline loops: CDR1 SGHVS, CDR2 FNYEAQ.